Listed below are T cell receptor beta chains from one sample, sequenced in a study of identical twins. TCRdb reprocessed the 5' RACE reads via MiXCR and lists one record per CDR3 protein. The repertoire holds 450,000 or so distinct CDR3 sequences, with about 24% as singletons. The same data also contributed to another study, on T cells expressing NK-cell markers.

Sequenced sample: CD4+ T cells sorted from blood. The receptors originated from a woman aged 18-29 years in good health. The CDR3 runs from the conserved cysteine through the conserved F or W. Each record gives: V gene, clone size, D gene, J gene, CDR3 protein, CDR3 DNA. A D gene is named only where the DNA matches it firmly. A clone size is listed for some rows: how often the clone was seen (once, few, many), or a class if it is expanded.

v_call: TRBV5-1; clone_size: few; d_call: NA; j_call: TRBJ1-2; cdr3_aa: CASTPSGAYYGYTF; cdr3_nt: TGCGCCAGCACCCCCTCCGGGGCCTACTATGGCTACACCTTC
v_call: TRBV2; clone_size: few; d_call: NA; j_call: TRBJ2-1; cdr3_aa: CASRPHQSLYNEQFF; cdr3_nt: TGTGCCAGCAGGCCCCATCAAAGTCTCTACAATGAGCAGTTCTTC
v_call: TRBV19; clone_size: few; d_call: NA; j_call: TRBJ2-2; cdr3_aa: CASSRAWGGGELFF; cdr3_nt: TGTGCCAGTTCCAGGGCGTGGGGCGGCGGGGAGCTGTTTTTT
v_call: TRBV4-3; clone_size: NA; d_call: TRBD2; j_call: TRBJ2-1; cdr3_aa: CASSLAGGFNEQFF; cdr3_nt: TGCGCCAGCAGTCTAGCGGGAGGGTTCAATGAGCAGTTCTTC
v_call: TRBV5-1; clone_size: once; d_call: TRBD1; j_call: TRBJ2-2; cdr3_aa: CASSPGQGVANTGELFF; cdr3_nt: TGCGCCAGCAGCCCCGGACAGGGGGTAGCGAACACCGGGGAGCTGTTTTTT
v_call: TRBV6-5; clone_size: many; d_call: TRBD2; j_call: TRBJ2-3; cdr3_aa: CASSLWTEIAGGRNTQYF; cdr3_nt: TGTGCCAGCAGTTTGTGGACAGAAATAGCGGGAGGGAGGAATACGCAGTATTTT
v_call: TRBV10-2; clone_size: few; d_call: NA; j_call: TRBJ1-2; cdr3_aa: CASSEIRVRDGYTF; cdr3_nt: TGCGCCAGCAGTGAAATTAGGGTGCGGGATGGCTACACCTTC
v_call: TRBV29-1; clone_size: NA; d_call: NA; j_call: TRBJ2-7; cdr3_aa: CSVGQSEQYF; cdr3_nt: TGCAGCGTGGGTCAGAGCGAGCAGTACTTC
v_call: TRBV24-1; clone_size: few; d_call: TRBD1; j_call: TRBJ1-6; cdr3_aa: CAENLDNRDRGPYNSPLHF; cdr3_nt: TGTGCCGAGAACCTTGATAACCGGGACAGGGGGCCCTATAATTCACCCCTCCACTTT
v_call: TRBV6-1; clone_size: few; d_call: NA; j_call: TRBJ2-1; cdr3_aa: CASSEYEDNNEQFF; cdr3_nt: TGTGCCAGCAGTGAATACGAGGATAACAATGAGCAGTTCTTC
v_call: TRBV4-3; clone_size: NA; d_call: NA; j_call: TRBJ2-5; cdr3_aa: CASSQVGGMTQYF; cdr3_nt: TGCGCCAGCAGCCAAGTAGGCGGGATGACCCAGTACTTC
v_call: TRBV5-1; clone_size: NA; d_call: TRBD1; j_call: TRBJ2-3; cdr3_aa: CASSLDRGYSDTQYF; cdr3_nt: TGCGCCAGCAGCTTGGACAGGGGGTACTCCGATACGCAGTATTTT
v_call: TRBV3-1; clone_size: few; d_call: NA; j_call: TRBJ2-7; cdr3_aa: CASSQDLPSQQYF; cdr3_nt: TGTGCCAGCAGCCAAGATCTCCCCTCTCAGCAGTACTTC
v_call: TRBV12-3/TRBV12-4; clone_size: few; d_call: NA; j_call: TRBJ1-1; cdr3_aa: CASSLAYRNIPGTEAFF; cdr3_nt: TGTGCCAGCAGTTTAGCGTATAGGAACATACCCGGCACTGAAGCTTTCTTT
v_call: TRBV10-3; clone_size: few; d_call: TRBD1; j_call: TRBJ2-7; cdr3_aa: CAISGGTAVSYEQYF; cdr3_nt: TGTGCCATCAGTGGGGGGACAGCTGTTTCCTACGAGCAGTACTTC
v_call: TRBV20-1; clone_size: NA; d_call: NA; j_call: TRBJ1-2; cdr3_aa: CSARGQASNYGYTF; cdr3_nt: TGCAGTGCTAGAGGACAGGCCTCTAACTATGGCTACACCTTC
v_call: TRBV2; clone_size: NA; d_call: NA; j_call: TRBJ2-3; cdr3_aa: CASSRLEVGIDTQYF; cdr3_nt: TGTGCCAGCAGCCGACTAGAAGTAGGGATAGATACGCAGTATTTT
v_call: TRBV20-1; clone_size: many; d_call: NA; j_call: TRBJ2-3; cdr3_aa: CSARGVREISTDTQYF; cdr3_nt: TGCAGTGCTAGAGGGGTTAGGGAAATTAGCACAGATACGCAGTATTTT
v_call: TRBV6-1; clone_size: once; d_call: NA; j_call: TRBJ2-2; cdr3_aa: CASSLTTTGELFF; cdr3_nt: TGTGCCAGCAGTCTTACTACTACCGGGGAGCTGTTTTTT
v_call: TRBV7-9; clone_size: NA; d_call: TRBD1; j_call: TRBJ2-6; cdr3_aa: CASSSLTGPGANVLTF; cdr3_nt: TGTGCCAGCAGCTCGCTGACAGGGCCTGGGGCCAACGTCCTGACTTTC
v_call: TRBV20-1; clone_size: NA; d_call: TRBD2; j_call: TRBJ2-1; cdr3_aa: CSAPRGVMDNEQFF; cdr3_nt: TGCAGTGCTCCTCGGGGGGTTATGGACAATGAGCAGTTCTTC
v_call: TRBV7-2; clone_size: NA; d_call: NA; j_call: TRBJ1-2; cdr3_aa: CASSLHRDYGYTF; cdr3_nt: TGTGCCAGCAGCTTACACAGGGACTATGGCTACACCTTC
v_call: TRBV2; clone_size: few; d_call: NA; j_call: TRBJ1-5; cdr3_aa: CASRGGDSNQPQHF; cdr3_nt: TGTGCCAGCAGAGGGGGTGATAGCAATCAGCCCCAGCATTTT
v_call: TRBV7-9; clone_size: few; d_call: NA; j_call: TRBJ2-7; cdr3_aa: CASSPSQFSYEQYF; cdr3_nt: TGTGCCAGCAGCCCCAGCCAATTTAGCTACGAGCAGTACTTC
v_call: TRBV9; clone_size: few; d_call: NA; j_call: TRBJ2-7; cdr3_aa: CASSEAQEPYEQYF; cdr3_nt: TGTGCCAGCAGCGAGGCCCAGGAGCCGTACGAGCAGTACTTC
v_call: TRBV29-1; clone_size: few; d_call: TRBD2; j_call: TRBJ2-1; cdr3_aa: CSVAYRPIAGGSSYNEQFF; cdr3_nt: TGCAGCGTTGCATATAGACCAATAGCGGGGGGAAGCTCCTACAATGAGCAGTTCTTC
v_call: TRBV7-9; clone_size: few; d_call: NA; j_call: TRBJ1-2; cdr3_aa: CASSPPDTPSGYTF; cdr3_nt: TGTGCCAGCAGCCCTCCGGACACGCCGAGCGGCTACACCTTC
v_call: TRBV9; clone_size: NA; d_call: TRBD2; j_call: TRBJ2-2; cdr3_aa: CASSVIREGTGELFF; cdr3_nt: TGTGCCAGCAGCGTTATCCGGGAGGGCACCGGGGAGCTGTTTTTT
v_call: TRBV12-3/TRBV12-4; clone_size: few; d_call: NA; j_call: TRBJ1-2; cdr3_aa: CASSALFGYTF; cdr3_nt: TGTGCCAGCAGTGCATTGTTTGGCTACACCTTC
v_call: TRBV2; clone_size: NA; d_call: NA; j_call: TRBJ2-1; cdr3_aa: CASSTSEQFF; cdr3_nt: TGTGCCAGCAGCACTAGCGAGCAGTTCTTC
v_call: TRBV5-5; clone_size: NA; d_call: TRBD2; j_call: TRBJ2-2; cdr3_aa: CASSLTSGGHTGELFF; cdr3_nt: TGTGCCAGCAGCCTGACTAGCGGGGGCCACACCGGGGAGCTGTTTTTT
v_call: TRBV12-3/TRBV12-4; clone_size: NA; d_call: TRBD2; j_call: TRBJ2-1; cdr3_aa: CASSYSGANLYNEQFF; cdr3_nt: TGTGCCAGCAGTTATAGCGGGGCCAACCTCTACAATGAGCAGTTCTTC
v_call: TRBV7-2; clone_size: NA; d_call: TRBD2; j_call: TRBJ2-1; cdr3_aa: CASSYTGGSYNEQFF; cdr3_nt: TGTGCCAGCAGCTATACGGGGGGTTCATACAATGAGCAGTTCTTC
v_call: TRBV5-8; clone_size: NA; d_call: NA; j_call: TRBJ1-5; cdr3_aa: CASSLWGWSGNQPQHF; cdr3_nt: TGTGCCAGCAGCTTATGGGGCTGGAGTGGCAATCAGCCCCAGCATTTT
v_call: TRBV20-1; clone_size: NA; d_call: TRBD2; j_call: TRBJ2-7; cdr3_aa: CSARGAGGAIEQYF; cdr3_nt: TGCAGTGCTAGAGGCGCCGGGGGGGCGATTGAGCAGTACTTC
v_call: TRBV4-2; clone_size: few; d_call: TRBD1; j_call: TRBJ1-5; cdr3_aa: CASSQSQGINQPQHF; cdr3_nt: TGTGCCAGCAGCCAATCACAGGGGATCAATCAGCCCCAGCATTTT
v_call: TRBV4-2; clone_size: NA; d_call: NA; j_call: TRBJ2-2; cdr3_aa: CASSQDLTAGLFF; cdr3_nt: TGTGCCAGCAGCCAAGATTTAACCGCAGGGCTGTTTTTT
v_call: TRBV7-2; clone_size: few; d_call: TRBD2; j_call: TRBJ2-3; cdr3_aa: CASSPTFSGGNTDTQYF; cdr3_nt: TGTGCCAGCAGCCCCACCTTCAGCGGGGGGAATACAGATACGCAGTATTTT
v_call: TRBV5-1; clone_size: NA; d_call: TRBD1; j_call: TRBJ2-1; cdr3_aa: CASRIDRVRVWGEQFF; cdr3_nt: TGCGCCAGCAGAATCGACAGGGTCCGAGTTTGGGGTGAGCAGTTCTTC
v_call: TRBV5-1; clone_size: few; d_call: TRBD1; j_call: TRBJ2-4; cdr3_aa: CASSLVPTTGAAKNIQYF; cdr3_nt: TGCGCCAGCAGCTTGGTTCCTACCACAGGGGCCGCCAAAAACATTCAGTACTTC
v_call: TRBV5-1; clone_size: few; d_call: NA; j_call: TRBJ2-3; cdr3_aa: CASRAGPSTDTQYF; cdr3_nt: TGCGCCAGCAGGGCGGGCCCAAGCACAGATACGCAGTATTTT
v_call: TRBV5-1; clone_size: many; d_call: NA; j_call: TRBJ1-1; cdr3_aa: CASSRQGPGGTEAFF; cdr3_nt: TGCGCCAGCAGCAGGCAGGGCCCGGGGGGCACTGAAGCTTTCTTT
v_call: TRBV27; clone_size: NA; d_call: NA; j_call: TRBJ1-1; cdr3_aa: CASSPGLRAGPFF; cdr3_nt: TGTGCCAGCAGTCCCGGACTTCGGGCGGGTCCTTTCTTT